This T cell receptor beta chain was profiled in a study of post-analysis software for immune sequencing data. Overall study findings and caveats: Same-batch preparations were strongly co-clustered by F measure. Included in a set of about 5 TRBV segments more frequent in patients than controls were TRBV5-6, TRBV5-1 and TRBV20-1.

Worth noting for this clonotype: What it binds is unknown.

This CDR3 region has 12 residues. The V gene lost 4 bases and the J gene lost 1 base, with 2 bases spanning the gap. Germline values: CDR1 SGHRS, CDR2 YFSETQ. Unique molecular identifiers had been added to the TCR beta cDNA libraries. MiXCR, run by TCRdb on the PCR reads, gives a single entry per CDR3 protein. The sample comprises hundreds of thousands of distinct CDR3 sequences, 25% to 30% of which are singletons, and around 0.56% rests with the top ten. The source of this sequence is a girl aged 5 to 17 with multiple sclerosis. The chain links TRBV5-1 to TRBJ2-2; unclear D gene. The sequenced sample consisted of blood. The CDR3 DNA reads TGCGCCAGCAGCATGAACACCGGGGAGCTGTTTTTT. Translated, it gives CASSMNTGELFF.